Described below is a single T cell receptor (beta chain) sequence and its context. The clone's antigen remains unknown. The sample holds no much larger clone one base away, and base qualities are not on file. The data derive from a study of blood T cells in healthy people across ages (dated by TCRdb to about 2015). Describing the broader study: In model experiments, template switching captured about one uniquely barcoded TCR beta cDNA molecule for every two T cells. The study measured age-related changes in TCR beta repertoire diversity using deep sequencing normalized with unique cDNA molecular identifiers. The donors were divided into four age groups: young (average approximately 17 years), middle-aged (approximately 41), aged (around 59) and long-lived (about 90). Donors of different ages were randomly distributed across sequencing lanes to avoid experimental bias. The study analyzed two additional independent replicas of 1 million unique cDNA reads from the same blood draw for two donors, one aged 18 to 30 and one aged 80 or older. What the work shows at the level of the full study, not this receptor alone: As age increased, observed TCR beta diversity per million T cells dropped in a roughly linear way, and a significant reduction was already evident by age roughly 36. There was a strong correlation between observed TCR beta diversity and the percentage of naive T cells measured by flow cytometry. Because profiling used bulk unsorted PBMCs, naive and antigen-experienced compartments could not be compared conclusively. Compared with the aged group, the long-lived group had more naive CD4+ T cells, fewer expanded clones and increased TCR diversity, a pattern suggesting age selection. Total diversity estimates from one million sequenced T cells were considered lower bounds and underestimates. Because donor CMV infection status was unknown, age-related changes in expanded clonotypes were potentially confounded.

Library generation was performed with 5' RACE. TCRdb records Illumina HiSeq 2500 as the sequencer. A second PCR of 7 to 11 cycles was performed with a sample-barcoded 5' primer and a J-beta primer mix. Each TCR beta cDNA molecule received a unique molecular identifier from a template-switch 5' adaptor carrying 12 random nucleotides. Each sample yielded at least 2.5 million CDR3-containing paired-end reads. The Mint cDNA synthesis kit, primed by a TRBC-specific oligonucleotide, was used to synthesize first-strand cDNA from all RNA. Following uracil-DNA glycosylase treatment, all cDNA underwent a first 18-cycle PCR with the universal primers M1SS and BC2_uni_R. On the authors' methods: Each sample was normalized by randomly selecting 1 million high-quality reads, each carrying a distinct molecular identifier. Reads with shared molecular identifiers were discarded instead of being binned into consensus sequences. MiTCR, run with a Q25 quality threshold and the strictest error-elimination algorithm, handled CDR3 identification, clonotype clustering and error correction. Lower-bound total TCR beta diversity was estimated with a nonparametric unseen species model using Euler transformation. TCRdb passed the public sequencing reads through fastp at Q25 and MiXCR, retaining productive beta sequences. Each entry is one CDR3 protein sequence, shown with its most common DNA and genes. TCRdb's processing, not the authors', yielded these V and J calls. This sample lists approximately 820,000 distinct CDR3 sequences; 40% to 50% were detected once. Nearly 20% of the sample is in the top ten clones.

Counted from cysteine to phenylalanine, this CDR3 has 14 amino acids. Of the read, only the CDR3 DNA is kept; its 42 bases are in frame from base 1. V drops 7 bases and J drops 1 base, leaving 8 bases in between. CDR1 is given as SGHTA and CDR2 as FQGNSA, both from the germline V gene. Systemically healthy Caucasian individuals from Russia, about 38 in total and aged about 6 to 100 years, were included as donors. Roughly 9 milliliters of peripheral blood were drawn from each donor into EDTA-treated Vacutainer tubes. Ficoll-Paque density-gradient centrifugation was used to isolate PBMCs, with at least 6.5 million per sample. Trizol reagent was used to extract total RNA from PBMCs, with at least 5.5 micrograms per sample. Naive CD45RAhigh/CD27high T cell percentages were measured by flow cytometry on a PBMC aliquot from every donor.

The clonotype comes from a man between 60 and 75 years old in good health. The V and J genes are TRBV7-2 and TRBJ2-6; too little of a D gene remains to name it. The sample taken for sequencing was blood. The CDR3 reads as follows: CASTTASGANVLTF. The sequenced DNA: TGTGCCAGCACAACGGCATCTGGGGCCAACGTCCTGACTTTC.